These T cell receptor beta chains were read from a single sample in a study of T cell repertoires in cytomegalovirus infection. TCRdb fed the reads into MiXCR, producing one record per CDR3 protein. Of more than 650,000 distinct CDR3 sequences listed, 35% to 45% were seen once; the top ten hold 2.5% to 3.5%. The material sequenced was PBMCs. The receptors were sampled from a human donor in good health (CMV status not recorded). Some clones in this sample may be carry-over from other donors' samples. The CDR3 runs from the conserved cysteine through the conserved F or W. The D gene is left open where the match is weak. Only some rows state a clone size, as once, few, many or a class for expanded clones.

j_call: TRBJ1-4; clone_size: few; v_call: TRBV5-8; d_call: TRBD1; cdr3_aa: CASSFPGQSHEKLFF; cdr3_nt: TGTGCCAGCAGCTTTCCGGGACAGTCGCATGAAAAACTGTTTTTT
j_call: TRBJ1-1; clone_size: few; v_call: TRBV27; d_call: -; cdr3_aa: CASSRRQDMNTEAFF; cdr3_nt: TGTGCCAGCAGTCGCCGACAGGATATGAACACTGAAGCTTTCTTT
j_call: TRBJ1-4; clone_size: -; v_call: TRBV28; d_call: TRBD1; cdr3_aa: CASSLWEGTGHNEKLFF; cdr3_nt: TGTGCCAGCAGTTTATGGGAGGGGACAGGGCATAATGAAAAACTGTTTTTT
j_call: TRBJ1-1; clone_size: -; v_call: TRBV6-8; d_call: TRBD1; cdr3_aa: CASSARTGNTEALF; cdr3_nt: TGTGCCAGCAGTGCGAGGACAGGAAACACTGAAGCTTTATTT
j_call: TRBJ2-3; clone_size: many; v_call: TRBV11-2; d_call: TRBD2; cdr3_aa: CASRATSGGADTQYF; cdr3_nt: TGTGCCAGCAGAGCGACTAGCGGGGGCGCAGATACGCAGTATTTT
j_call: TRBJ1-5; clone_size: -; v_call: TRBV28; d_call: -; cdr3_aa: CASSSQQGMRGNQPQHF; cdr3_nt: TGTGCCAGCAGTTCGCAACAGGGAATGCGGGGCAATCAGCCCCAGCATTTT
j_call: TRBJ2-1; clone_size: -; v_call: TRBV19; d_call: -; cdr3_aa: CATPRVVRANPNNEQFF; cdr3_nt: TGTGCCACCCCACGGGTCGTAAGGGCCAACCCCAACAATGAGCAGTTCTTC
j_call: TRBJ2-2; clone_size: once; v_call: TRBV7-2; d_call: TRBD2; cdr3_aa: CASSFSRLAGDQNTGELLF; cdr3_nt: TGTGCCAGCAGCTTCTCAAGGCTAGCGGGGGATCAGAACACCGGGGAGCTGTTGTTT
j_call: TRBJ1-5; clone_size: -; v_call: TRBV6-1; d_call: -; cdr3_aa: CASSNTLGGNQPQHF; cdr3_nt: TGTGCCAGCAGCAACACCCTTGGGGGCAATCAGCCCCAGCATTTT
j_call: TRBJ2-1; clone_size: -; v_call: TRBV28; d_call: TRBD2; cdr3_aa: CASSLPTLAGDNNEQFF; cdr3_nt: TGTGCCAGCAGTTTACCCACTCTAGCGGGGGATAACAATGAGCAGTTCTTC
j_call: TRBJ2-1; clone_size: -; v_call: TRBV5-1; d_call: -; cdr3_aa: CASSPPGLGNNEQFF; cdr3_nt: TGCGCCAGCAGCCCCCCCGGGCTGGGAAACAATGAGCAGTTCTTC
j_call: TRBJ2-3; clone_size: -; v_call: TRBV7-7; d_call: TRBD2; cdr3_aa: CASSQISSGRGTDTQYF; cdr3_nt: TGTGCTAGCAGCCAGATCTCCAGCGGGAGAGGCACAGATACGCAGTATTTT
j_call: TRBJ1-6; clone_size: -; v_call: TRBV27; d_call: TRBD1; cdr3_aa: CASRPGQANSPLHF; cdr3_nt: TGTGCCAGCAGGCCGGGACAGGCCAATTCACCCCTCCACTTT
j_call: TRBJ1-1; clone_size: many; v_call: TRBV6-1; d_call: TRBD1; cdr3_aa: CASSKTGGGAEAFF; cdr3_nt: TGTGCCAGCAGTAAAACAGGGGGGGGGGCTGAAGCTTTCTTT
j_call: TRBJ2-2; clone_size: -; v_call: TRBV24-1; d_call: TRBD1; cdr3_aa: CATSDLRDRNTGELLF; cdr3_nt: TGTGCCACCAGTGATTTGAGGGACAGGAACACCGGGGAGCTGTTGTTT
j_call: TRBJ2-3; clone_size: -; v_call: TRBV9; d_call: -; cdr3_aa: CASSVEAMSSADTQYF; cdr3_nt: TGTGCCAGCAGCGTAGAAGCTATGAGTTCAGCAGATACGCAGTATTTT
j_call: TRBJ2-2; clone_size: -; v_call: TRBV7-9; d_call: TRBD2; cdr3_aa: CASSAGTSGSVNTGELFF; cdr3_nt: TGTGCCAGCAGCGCCGGGACTAGCGGGAGTGTGAACACCGGGGAGCTGTTTTTT
j_call: TRBJ2-3; clone_size: -; v_call: TRBV6-4; d_call: -; cdr3_aa: CASRLEYTQYF; cdr3_nt: TGTGCCAGCAGACTAGAGTATACGCAGTATTTT
j_call: TRBJ1-5; clone_size: few; v_call: TRBV12-5; d_call: TRBD1; cdr3_aa: CASAQGQGLNQPQHF; cdr3_nt: TGTGCTAGTGCCCAGGGACAGGGACTCAATCAGCCCCAGCATTTT
j_call: TRBJ1-2; clone_size: -; v_call: TRBV7-2; d_call: -; cdr3_aa: CASSLPPTGAYGYTF; cdr3_nt: TGTGCCAGCAGCCTCCCCCCGACAGGAGCCTATGGCTACACCTTC
j_call: TRBJ1-5; clone_size: -; v_call: TRBV27; d_call: -; cdr3_aa: CASSYVRGSEPQHF; cdr3_nt: TGTGCCAGCAGTTATGTGCGTGGGTCCGAGCCCCAGCATTTT
j_call: TRBJ2-1; clone_size: -; v_call: TRBV27; d_call: TRBD2; cdr3_aa: CASSLSQGAGVGYNEQFF; cdr3_nt: TGTGCCAGCAGTTTATCACAGGGAGCGGGAGTTGGCTACAATGAGCAGTTCTTC
j_call: TRBJ1-5; clone_size: -; v_call: TRBV19; d_call: TRBD1; cdr3_aa: CASKPRTGGSQPQHF; cdr3_nt: TGTGCCAGTAAACCGAGAACAGGGGGCTCTCAGCCCCAGCATTTT
j_call: TRBJ1-1; clone_size: -; v_call: TRBV7-2; d_call: -; cdr3_aa: CASSLMAGRSTEAFF; cdr3_nt: TGTGCCAGCAGCTTAATGGCAGGGAGGTCCACTGAAGCTTTCTTT
j_call: TRBJ2-5; clone_size: few; v_call: TRBV6-2/TRBV6-3; d_call: TRBD2; cdr3_aa: CASSYEAGGYQETQYF; cdr3_nt: TGTGCCAGCAGTTACGAAGCGGGGGGTTATCAAGAGACCCAGTACTTC
j_call: TRBJ2-1; clone_size: few; v_call: TRBV5-4; d_call: TRBD2; cdr3_aa: CASSLEFSGSGLNEQFF; cdr3_nt: TGTGCCAGCAGCTTAGAATTTAGCGGGAGTGGGCTCAATGAGCAGTTCTTC
j_call: TRBJ1-5; clone_size: few; v_call: TRBV28; d_call: -; cdr3_aa: CASHGHIGNQPQHF; cdr3_nt: TGTGCCAGCCACGGACATATCGGCAATCAGCCCCAGCATTTT
j_call: TRBJ2-1; clone_size: -; v_call: TRBV11-2; d_call: -; cdr3_aa: CASSLDFYLRYEQFF; cdr3_nt: TGTGCCAGCAGCTTAGACTTCTACTTACGGTATGAGCAGTTCTTC
j_call: TRBJ1-2; clone_size: few; v_call: TRBV7-9; d_call: -; cdr3_aa: CASSDGQPNVYGYTF; cdr3_nt: TGTGCCAGCAGTGACGGACAGCCAAACGTCTATGGCTACACCTTC